Sequencing of this T cell receptor (beta chain) was carried out in a study of cytomegalovirus exposure and HLA in healthy donors. Germline CDR1 LGHNA, CDR2 YSLEER. V shed 4 bases, J shed 6 bases, and the junction held 5 bases outside the gene matches. This CDR3 region has 13 residues. The sample holds a few counts of this clone. Both 60 Vbeta primers and 13 Jbeta primers went into the PCR. Profiling relied on immunoSEQ multiplex PCR, and the TCRdb table lists in-frame clones only, not all of them. Of 150,000 to 200,000 clones in the sample, roughly 83% were seen once. This clonotype was sampled from a woman aged 45-65 years in good health and CMV-seronegative. The chain combines TRBV4-3 with TRBJ1-2, with 7 positions matching TRBD1. The sequenced sample was PBMCs. DNA for the CDR3: TGCGCCAGCAGCCTCGACAGGGTAAATGGCTACACCTTC. Translating gives CASSLDRVNGYTF.